The 24 T cell receptor beta chains below were found in one sample sequenced in a study of CD8 T cells in Susac syndrome. Random hexamers were used to reverse transcribe roughly 0.45 to 1 ug of RNA. In TCRdb, the immunoSEQ multiplex PCR reads were re-called with MiXCR into one record per CDR3 protein. Of around 200,000 distinct CDR3 sequences listed, more than 85% are singletons. Sequenced material: CD4+ T cells from PBMCs. These receptors were obtained from a human donor with multiple sclerosis.

Only a few counts were recorded for this clonotype. The gene calls are TRBV6-4 and TRBJ1-1; no reliable D call. Germline V gene data show CDR1 as MRHNA and CDR2 as SNTAGT. V was cut by 4 bases and J by 5 bases, with 11 bases left in between. The CDR3 loop spans 13 amino acids. DNA of the CDR3: TGTGCCAGCAGTGGCCCAGGAGGGACTGAAGCTTTCTTT. Translating it yields CASSGPGGTEAFF.

J is TRBJ2-3 and V is TRBV7-9; D is perhaps TRBD2 (7 bases). The germline CDR1 and CDR2 sequences are SEHNR and FQNEAQ (reference sequence). This CDR3 comprises 13 residues. V dropped 7 bases and J dropped 6 bases, with 14 bases sitting between them. The DNA of the CDR3 is TGTGCCAGCATTCGGGCGGGGGCGGATACGCAGTATTTT. It specifies CASIRAGADTQYF.

The chain links TRBV6-6 to TRBJ1-5, with D uncertain. Germline V gene lookup returns CDR1 MNHNY and CDR2 SVGAGI (reference sequence). The ends were cut back, 6 bases at V and 3 bases at J, with 12 bases in the middle. CDR3 length: 14 residues. The CDR3 loop reads CASRFRALNQPQHF. CDR3 bases: TGTGCCAGCAGATTCCGGGCCCTCAATCAGCCCCAGCATTTT.

The chain has TRBV6-5 and TRBJ1-1; the D gene is possibly TRBD1 (6 bases). Germline CDR1 and CDR2: MNHEY and SVGAGI. The CDR3 covers 13 residues. Trimming pared 6 bases from V and 7 bases from J, leaving 15 bases between. The CDR3 DNA reads as TGTGCCAGCAGCGTCAGGGGCCCCGGTGAAGCTTTCTTT. As protein: CASSVRGPGEAFF.

The chain recombines TRBV5-6 with TRBJ1-5, with 7 bases fitting TRBD1. The CDR3 is 14 amino acids. Losses at the gene ends were 4 bases for V and 7 bases for J; bases not matched to a gene: 8. The V gene's germline CDR1 is SGHDT and CDR2 YYEEEE. This chain's CDR3 is CASSLTGRYQPQHF. The CDR3 region has the DNA TGTGCCAGCAGCCTGACAGGGAGGTACCAGCCCCAGCATTTT.

The chain recombines TRBV20-1 with TRBJ2-2; 10 bases match TRBD1. After removal of 3 bases from V and 4 bases from J, the junction contained 5 bases not matched to a gene. The V gene's germline CDR1 is DFQATT and CDR2 SNEGSKA (reference sequence). The CDR3 consists of 15 residues. CDR3 coding DNA: TGCAGTGCTAGCCTCGGGACAGGGGCCACCGGGGAGCTGTTTTTT. Protein sequence: CSASLGTGATGELFF.

This rearrangement joins TRBV14 to TRBJ2-7, with 9 bases aligning to TRBD1. The germline V gene has CDR1 SGHDN and CDR2 FVKESK. The CDR3 totals 14 residues. The junction had 3 bases not matched to a gene; V was cut back by 4 bases and J by 2 bases. CDR3 amino acids: CASSLRDRAYEQYF. In nucleotides, the CDR3 is TGTGCCAGCAGCCTCCGGGACAGGGCCTACGAGCAGTACTTC.

In nucleotides, the CDR3 is TGTGCCAGCAGTTTATCGAGGGGGGGACTATTAGGCTACACCTTC. Protein: CASSLSRGGLLGYTF. The chain combines TRBV27 with TRBJ1-2; a possible D gene is TRBD1 (6 bases). V dropped 0 bases and J dropped 8 bases, with 16 bases sitting between them. The length of the CDR3 is 15 residues. CDR1 and CDR2 (germline): MNHEY, SMNVEV (reference sequence).

The chain joins TRBV14 to TRBJ1-6; D gene ambiguous. There are 13 residues in the CDR3. Per the germline V gene, CDR1 is SGHDN and CDR2 is FVKESK. V dropped 1 base and J dropped 13 bases, with 11 bases sitting between them. The CDR3 DNA reads as TGTGCCAGCAGCCAAGCACCACCCCACCCCCTCCACTTT. Protein: CASSQAPPHPLHF.

The chain links TRBV27 to TRBJ2-1; TRBD2 matches at 8 bases. V shed 5 bases and J 6 bases; nucleotides not matched to a gene: 12. CDR3 length: 16 amino acids. Per the germline V gene, CDR1 is MNHEY and CDR2 is SMNVEV (reference sequence). The CDR3 loop reads CASSGALAGPFNEQFF. CDR3 nucleotides: TGTGCCAGCAGTGGCGCCCTAGCGGGCCCCTTCAATGAGCAGTTCTTC.

The gene calls are TRBV9 and TRBJ2-1; 8 bases agree with TRBD1. This CDR3 spans 15 amino acids. J was trimmed by 5 bases and V by 2 bases; bases with no gene match: 6. Germline V CDR1 and CDR2: SGDLS, YYNGEE. CDR3 sequence: CASSVQGAEDNEQFF. CDR3 nucleotide sequence: TGTGCCAGCAGCGTTCAGGGGGCCGAGGACAATGAGCAGTTCTTC.

The rearrangement uses TRBV18 and TRBJ1-2; D is undetermined. The V end lost 3 bases, the J end lost 0 bases, and 11 bases lay between the germline ends. The CDR3 loop spans 15 amino acids. CDR1 KGHSH and CDR2 LQKENI come from the germline V gene. CDR3 bases: TGTGCCAGCTCACCCACGGGTCCTACTAACTATGGCTACACCTTC. Its translation is CASSPTGPTNYGYTF.

This chain links TRBV7-2 with TRBJ2-5; 7 nucleotides align to TRBD1. Germline assignment: CDR1 SGHTA and CDR2 FQGNSA. CDR3 length equals 13 residues. Germline trimming cut 5 bases from V and 4 bases from J; bases unmatched to any gene: 4. In DNA form, the CDR3 reads TGTGCCAGCAGCACCCGGACAGGAGAGACCCAGTACTTC. Its translation: CASSTRTGETQYF.

This chain joins TRBV3-1 and TRBJ2-1; D unresolved. V lost 1 base and J lost 6, with 13 bases in between. This CDR3 contains 15 residues. CDR1 is LGHDT, CDR2 YNNKEL, per germline (reference sequence). The CDR3 nucleotides are TGTGCCAGCAGCCAAGGAGAGAGACCTAGCAATGAGCAGTTCTTC. This gives the protein CASSQGERPSNEQFF.

This clonotype came up once. This rearrangement joins TRBV2 to TRBJ1-1; a weak D match, TRBD1 (5 bases). The germline gives CDR1 SNHLY, CDR2 FYNNEI. The CDR3 contains 18 residues. Trimming cost V 1 base and J 0 bases, with 18 bases left between them. This chain's CDR3 is CASSEEGFARGVNTEAFF. DNA for the CDR3: TGTGCCAGCAGTGAAGAGGGGTTTGCTAGAGGAGTGAACACTGAAGCTTTCTTT.

This sequence joins TRBV7-2 and TRBJ2-7, with D unresolved. This CDR3 contains 11 residues. Trimming took off 7 bases at V and 4 bases at J, with 8 bases between the two ends. Per germline, CDR1 SGHTA and CDR2 FQGNSA. DNA for the CDR3: TGTGCCAGCACCGACACGTACGAGCAGTACTTC. This translates into CASTDTYEQYF.

V and J are TRBV4-2 and TRBJ2-4; 10 positions match TRBD1. This CDR3 has 20 residues. CDR1 and CDR2 from the germline V gene are LGHNA and YNFKEQ. V shed 1 base and J 1 base; nucleotides not matched to a gene: 13. DNA of the CDR3: TGTGCCAGCAGCCAAGGGCCGGGACAGGGGAACGGTGGGGCCAAAAACATTCAGTACTTC. This gives the protein CASSQGPGQGNGGAKNIQYF.

V usage is TRBV5-4 and J usage is TRBJ2-1; D is possibly TRBD1 (5 bases). Germline CDR1 is SGHNT and CDR2 is YYREEE (reference sequence). Trimming left V 6 bases short and J 1 base short, with 17 bases between. This CDR3 has 16 residues. CDR3 nucleotide sequence: TGTGCCAGCACTAGGGGCCAGGATATATCCTACAATGAGCAGTTCTTC. Its protein product is CASTRGQDISYNEQFF.

The rearrangement links TRBV20-1 to TRBJ2-1; TRBD2 agrees at 11 bases. The germline gives CDR1 DFQATT, CDR2 SNEGSKA (reference sequence). The CDR3 loop spans 15 amino acids. The V and J ends lost 5 bases and 3 bases, in that order; junction bases with no gene match: 6. CDR3: CSAHLAGGVYNEQFF. CDR3 sequence (DNA): TGCAGTGCTCACCTAGCGGGGGGCGTCTACAATGAGCAGTTCTTC.

This chain's CDR3 is CASSPDNNEQFF. For the CDR3, the DNA is TGTGCCAGCAGCCCAGATAACAATGAGCAGTTCTTC. The V and J genes are TRBV5-4 and TRBJ2-1; D uncertain. V shed 4 bases and J shed 5 bases, with 7 bases lying between them. In germline, CDR1 is SGHNT, CDR2 YYREEE (reference sequence). The CDR3 loop spans 12 amino acids.

The chain employs TRBV20-1 and TRBJ1-2; TRBD1 matches at 7 bases. The ends lost 3 bases at V and 4 bases at J; junction bases unmatched: 5. The CDR3 consists of 13 residues. Looked up from germline, CDR1 is DFQATT and CDR2 is SNEGSKA (reference sequence). DNA for the CDR3: TGCAGTGCTAGTCTGGGACAGTCCTATGGCTACACCTTC. It codes for CSASLGQSYGYTF.

This rearrangement joins TRBV19 to TRBJ1-1, with D unresolved. The CDR3 is 13 amino acids. Germline assignment: CDR1 LNHDA and CDR2 SQIVND (reference sequence). V lost 4 bases and J 1 base, leaving 7 bases between the germline ends. CDR3 residues: CASSNAENTEAFF. DNA for the CDR3: TGTGCCAGTAGTAATGCGGAGAACACTGAAGCTTTCTTT. Full variable domain (remainder filled in from reference TRBV19 and TRBJ1-1): DGGITQSPKYLFRKEGQNVTLSCEQNLNHDAMYWYRQDPGQGLRLIYYSQIVNDFQKGDIAEGYSVSREKKESFPLTVTSAQKNPTAFYLCASSNAENTEAFFGQGTRLTVV.

V usage is TRBV14 and J usage is TRBJ2-1; unclear D gene. Trimming took off 1 base at V and 8 bases at J, with 12 bases between the two ends. CDR3 size: 14 residues. Germline CDR1 is SGHDN and CDR2 is FVKESK. The CDR3, as DNA: TGTGCCAGCAGCCAAGGAATTAGGTGGGATGAGCAGTTCTTC. Translated, it gives CASSQGIRWDEQFF.

This chain joins TRBV5-1 and TRBJ2-7; 9 bases line up with TRBD1. The CDR3 totals 14 residues. V shed 6 bases and J 0 bases; nucleotides not matched to a gene: 4. Germline V gene sequence: CDR1 SGHRS, CDR2 YFSETQ. This CDR3 reads CASTATGGSYEQYF. CDR3 DNA: TGCGCCAGCACCGCGACAGGGGGCTCCTACGAGCAGTACTTC.